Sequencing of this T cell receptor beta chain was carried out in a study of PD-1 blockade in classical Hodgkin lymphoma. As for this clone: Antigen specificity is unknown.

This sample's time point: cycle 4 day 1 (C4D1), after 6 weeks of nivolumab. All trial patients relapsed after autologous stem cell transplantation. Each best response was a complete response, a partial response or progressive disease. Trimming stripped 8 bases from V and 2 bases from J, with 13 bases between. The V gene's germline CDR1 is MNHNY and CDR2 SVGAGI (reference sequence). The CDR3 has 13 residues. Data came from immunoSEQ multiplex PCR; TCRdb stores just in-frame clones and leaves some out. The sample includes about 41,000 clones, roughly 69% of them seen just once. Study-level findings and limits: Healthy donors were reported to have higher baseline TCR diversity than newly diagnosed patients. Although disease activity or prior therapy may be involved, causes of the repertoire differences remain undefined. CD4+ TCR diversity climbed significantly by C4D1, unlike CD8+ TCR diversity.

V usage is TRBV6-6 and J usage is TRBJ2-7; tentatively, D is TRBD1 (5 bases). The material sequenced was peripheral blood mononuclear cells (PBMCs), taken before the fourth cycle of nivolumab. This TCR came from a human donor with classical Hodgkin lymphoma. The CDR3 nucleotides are TGTGCCAGCGGCACAGACAGAACCTACGAGCAGTACTTC. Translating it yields CASGTDRTYEQYF.